The 29 T cell receptor beta chains reported below all come from one sample, sequenced in a study of patients and donors after allogeneic stem cell transplantation. From the RT-PCR reads, TCRdb called clonotypes with MiXCR, one entry per CDR3 protein. Here the sample spans about a million distinct CDR3 sequences, roughly 17% being singletons. Sample: blood, either unsorted or a sorted T cell fraction (not recorded which). Source of these receptors: a human donor who was either an allogeneic HSCT recipient or a stem cell or donor lymphocyte infusion donor (not recorded which). It is not recorded whose cells these are; they may come from a transplant donor.

This clonotype was recorded a few times. The genes are TRBV5-5 and TRBJ2-2; D unclear. CDR3 length equals 12 residues. Germline CDR1 and CDR2: SGHKS and YYEKEE (reference sequence). V lost 4 bases, J lost 7 bases, and 8 bases lay in between. The CDR3 DNA sequence: TGTGCCAGCAGCCATATCGTCGGGGAGCTGTTTTTT. Protein: CASSHIVGELFF.

The J gene is TRBJ1-1, the V gene TRBV19; D not certain. Trimming removed 10 bases at V and 1 base at J, with 19 bases between. The CDR3 totals 15 residues. The germline gives CDR1 LNHDA, CDR2 SQIVND (reference sequence). CDR3 sequence (DNA): TGTGCCACCATTTTCTCAGAGGGTCCGAACACTGAAGCTTTCTTT. As protein: CATIFSEGPNTEAFF.

The chain combines TRBV7-9 with TRBJ1-6; 9 nucleotides line up with TRBD1. This CDR3 region has 12 residues. J was trimmed by 10 bases and V by 6 bases; bases with no gene match: 1. CDR1 is SEHNR and CDR2 is FQNEAQ in the germline V gene (reference sequence). The CDR3 region has the DNA TGTGCCAGCAGGGGACAGGGCTCACCCCTCCACTTT. The encoded protein is CASRGQGSPLHF. The complete variable domain, with remaining parts taken from reference TRBV7-9 and TRBJ1-6, reads DTGVSQNPRHKITKRGQNVTFRCDPISEHNRLYWYRQTLGQGPEFLTYFQNEAQLEKSRLLSDRFSAERPKGSFSTLEIQRTEQGDSAMYLCASRGQGSPLHFGNGTRLTVT.

The chain recombines TRBV7-9 with TRBJ2-3; 7 bases map to TRBD1. Germline assignment: CDR1 SEHNR and CDR2 FQNEAQ (reference sequence). This CDR3 has 15 amino acids. With 6 bases clipped from V and 2 bases from J, the junction kept 8 bases outside the gene matches. The CDR3, as DNA: TGTGCCAGCAGTTGGGACAGTCTCAACACAGATACGCAGTATTTT. It translates to CASSWDSLNTDTQYF.

The rearrangement uses TRBV20-1 and TRBJ2-6; TRBD2 matches at 7 bases. This CDR3 has 16 residues. CDR1 DFQATT and CDR2 SNEGSKA come from the germline V gene (reference sequence). The V segment lost 1 base and the J segment 0 bases; nucleotides outside the gene matches: 3. CDR3 bases: TGCAGTGCTAGAGCGGGAGGCGTCTCTGGGGCCAACGTCCTGACTTTC. This translates into CSARAGGVSGANVLTF.

The chain is built from TRBV5-1 and TRBJ1-2; D is unclear. The CDR3 consists of 13 residues. Germline V gene sequence: CDR1 SGHRS, CDR2 YFSETQ. Trimming removed 0 bases at V and 8 bases at J, with 11 bases between. In DNA form, the CDR3 reads TGCGCCAGCAGCTTGGACACGGCGAGGGGCTACACCTTC. Protein sequence: CASSLDTARGYTF.

The V gene is TRBV20-1, the J gene TRBJ2-7; D unclear. CDR1 and CDR2 (germline): DFQATT, SNEGSKA (reference sequence). The V end lost 0 bases, the J end lost 2 bases, and 11 bases lay between the germline ends. CDR3 size: 14 residues. The CDR3 coding sequence is TGCAGTGCTAGAGATCCGATAGTAACCTACGAGCAGTACTTC. Its protein product is CSARDPIVTYEQYF.

This clonotype was detected only a few times. This chain uses TRBV9 with TRBJ2-3, with 10 bases lining up with TRBD2. This CDR3 has 16 amino acids. In germline, CDR1 is SGDLS, CDR2 YYNGEE. V lost 0 bases, J lost 0 bases, and 1 base stayed unmatched. The CDR3 reads CASSVASGGSTDTQYF. The CDR3 DNA follows: TGTGCCAGCAGCGTAGCTAGCGGGGGCAGCACAGATACGCAGTATTTT.

The genes are TRBV6-2 or TRBV6-3 and TRBJ1-2, with 7 nucleotides matching TRBD1. CDR3 length: 15 amino acids. Germline V CDR1 and CDR2: MNHEY, SVGEGT. V was pared by 4 bases and J by 7 bases, with 12 bases of the junction left unmatched. CDR3 loop: CASSFRGLSPPGYTF. CDR3 in DNA: TGTGCCAGCAGTTTCAGGGGGTTGTCCCCTCCTGGCTACACCTTC.

This clonotype showed up just once. The chain combines TRBV4-1 with TRBJ2-5; 8 nucleotides agree with TRBD2. There are 17 residues in the CDR3. Germline V gives CDR1 MGHRA, CDR2 YSYEKL. V shed 0 bases and J 5 bases; nucleotides not matched to a gene: 11. The CDR3 loop reads CASSQEWPGGAFETQYF. The CDR3 nucleotides are TGCGCCAGCAGCCAAGAATGGCCCGGGGGGGCCTTTGAGACCCAGTACTTC.

A few counts support this clonotype. This chain uses TRBV7-8 with TRBJ2-3; D may be TRBD2 (5 bases). V lost 3 bases, J lost 2 bases, and 12 bases lay in between. This CDR3 contains 15 residues. Germline lookup yields CDR1 SGHVS and CDR2 FQNEAQ. In nucleotides, the CDR3 is TGTGCCAGCAGCTTTAGCGATACATACACAGATACGCAGTATTTT. Translation gives CASSFSDTYTDTQYF.

The rearrangement joins TRBV5-1 to TRBJ2-2; D uncertain. CDR3 length equals 15 residues. V was trimmed by 4 bases and J by 1 base, leaving 11 bases between them. Germline CDR1 SGHRS, CDR2 YFSETQ. In DNA, the CDR3 is TGCGCCAGCAGCCCCTCGAGACAGAACACCGGGGAGCTGTTTTTT. Encoded protein: CASSPSRQNTGELFF. Variable domain in full (rest from reference TRBV5-1 and TRBJ2-2): KAGVTQTPRYLIKTRGQQVTLSCSPISGHRSVSWYQQTPGQGLQFLFEYFSETQRNKGNFPGRFSGRQFSNSRSEMNVSTLELGDSALYLCASSPSRQNTGELFFGEGSRLTVL.

Only a few counts were recorded for this clonotype. This rearrangement joins TRBV28 to TRBJ1-5, with unresolved D. Trimming took off 4 bases at V and 8 bases at J, with 9 bases between the two ends. CDR3 length: 12 residues. Germline V gene sequence: CDR1 MDHEN, CDR2 SYDVKM. The CDR3 spells CASSSGAKPQHF. The CDR3 DNA sequence: TGTGCCAGCAGTTCCGGAGCCAAGCCCCAGCATTTT.

V is TRBV12-3 or TRBV12-4 and J is TRBJ1-4; D ambiguous. The CDR3 sequence is 13 residues long. V was cut by 3 bases and J by 10 bases, with 12 bases left in between. CDR3 sequence reads: CASSFGFTGKLFF. Written as DNA, the CDR3 is TGTGCCAGCAGTTTCGGATTTACCGGAAAACTGTTTTTT.

This clonotype has a handful of counts. V gene TRBV7-9 combines with J gene TRBJ2-7, with 8 bases fitting TRBD2. This CDR3 contains 16 residues. V lost 5 bases to trimming and J lost 7 bases; unmatched junction nucleotides: 16. Germline loops: CDR1 SEHNR, CDR2 FQNEAQ (reference sequence). CDR3 loop: CASSPTLAGTLREQYF. The CDR3 DNA sequence: TGTGCCAGCAGCCCTACGCTAGCGGGTACATTACGAGAGCAGTACTTC. Full variable domain (missing parts from reference TRBV7-9 and TRBJ2-7): DTGVSQNPRHKITKRGQNVTFRCDPISEHNRLYWYRQTLGQGPEFLTYFQNEAQLEKSRLLSDRFSAERPKGSFSTLEIQRTEQGDSAMYLCASSPTLAGTLREQYFGPGTRLTVT.

This sequence joins TRBV9 and TRBJ2-5; D may be TRBD2 (5 bases). The CDR3 runs to 14 residues. CDR1 is SGDLS, CDR2 YYNGEE, per germline. V was pared by 3 bases and J by 3 bases, with 12 bases between. In DNA form, the CDR3 reads TGTGCCAGCAGCGACACGGGGTTTGAAGAGACCCAGTACTTC. This encodes CASSDTGFEETQYF.

The table lists this clonotype with many counts. The DNA for the CDR3 is TGCGCCAGCAGCTTGGCCGGGACTAGCGGAGAGACCCAGTACTTC. Its protein is CASSLAGTSGETQYF. The J gene is TRBJ2-5, the V gene TRBV5-1; 11 bases are a match to TRBD2. The germline V gene has CDR1 SGHRS and CDR2 YFSETQ. Losses at the gene ends were 0 bases for V and 4 bases for J; bases not matched to a gene: 2. The CDR3 runs to 15 residues.

The V and J genes are TRBV27 and TRBJ2-3; no firm D call. The V and J ends lost 8 bases and 1 base respectively, with 25 bases between them. The CDR3 is 18 residues long. CDR1 and CDR2 from the germline V gene are MNHEY and SMNVEV (reference sequence). CDR3 coding DNA: TGTGCCAGCCCGTCCCTCCCCGAAATCCCGACCCGCACAGATACGCAGTATTTT. It specifies CASPSLPEIPTRTDTQYF.

The chain links TRBV9 to TRBJ2-1; 8 nucleotides line up with TRBD2. This CDR3 has 15 residues. The V and J ends lost 3 bases and 2 bases, in that order; junction bases with no gene match: 4. CDR1 is SGDLS and CDR2 is YYNGEE in the germline V gene. CDR3: CASSAGSGTYNEQFF. The CDR3 bases are TGTGCCAGCAGCGCCGGTAGCGGGACCTACAATGAGCAGTTCTTC.

The genes are TRBV5-4 and TRBJ2-7; D is perhaps TRBD1 or TRBD2 (6 bases each). Germline values: CDR1 SGHNT, CDR2 YYREEE (reference sequence). V dropped 9 bases and J dropped 2 bases, with 18 bases sitting between them. The CDR3 covers 14 residues. The CDR3: CAITPGANTYEQYF. The CDR3 DNA follows: TGTGCCATCACGCCGGGGGCGAACACCTACGAGCAGTACTTC.

V and J are TRBV5-1 and TRBJ2-7, with D uncertain. The CDR3 extends over 14 amino acids. V gave up 4 bases and J gave up 2 bases, with 13 bases separating them. The germline V gene has CDR1 SGHRS and CDR2 YFSETQ. Written as DNA, the CDR3 is TGCGCCAGCAGCCAAAAAGACATTCCCTACGAGCAGTACTTC. Translated, it gives CASSQKDIPYEQYF.

This clonotype appeared a few times. Here the CDR3 DNA reads TGTGCCAGCAGTGATCGGACAGCGACGGGGCAAGAGACCCAGTACTTC. It encodes CASSDRTATGQETQYF. The genes are TRBV25-1 and TRBJ2-5; a weak D match, TRBD1 (6 bases). The CDR3 spans 16 residues. Germline values: CDR1 MGHDK, CDR2 SYGVNS. V lost 3 bases, J lost 2 bases, and 16 bases lay in between. The full variable domain, in which reference TRBV25-1 and TRBJ2-5 provide the parts outside the CDR3, is EADIYQTPRYLVIGTGKKITLECSQTMGHDKMYWYQQDPGMELHLIHYSYGVNSTEKGDLSSESTVSRIRTEHFPLTLESARPSHTSQYLCASSDRTATGQETQYFGPGTRLLVL.

This clonotype was observed a single time. The V and J genes are TRBV20-1 and TRBJ2-1, with TRBD2 matching 9 bases. The trim removed 1 base at V and 8 bases at J, leaving 15 bases unmatched. The V gene's germline CDR1 is DFQATT and CDR2 SNEGSKA (reference sequence). The CDR3 length is 17 residues. The CDR3 coding sequence is TGCAGTGCTAGAGGTGGCGGGGGGGCCCCCGGTGGGCATGAGCAGTTCTTC. The encoded protein is CSARGGGGAPGGHEQFF.

This clonotype was seen only a few times. The chain carries TRBV7-9 and TRBJ1-4; no clear D gene. The CDR3 is made up of 14 amino acids. Trimming shortened V by 5 bases and J by 3 bases, and 10 bases separated the two germline ends. The germline gives CDR1 SEHNR, CDR2 FQNEAQ (reference sequence). The CDR3 region is CASSHLGSNEKLFF. CDR3 bases: TGTGCCAGCAGCCATCTCGGTTCTAATGAAAAACTGTTTTTT.

This clonotype was picked up a small number of times. The V call is TRBV12-3 or TRBV12-4, the J call TRBJ2-5, with TRBD2 matching over 9 bases. The CDR3 is made up of 15 amino acids. Losses at the gene ends were 3 bases for V and 2 bases for J; bases not matched to a gene: 4. CDR3 loop: CASSLSGGFQETQYF. The CDR3 DNA sequence: TGTGCCAGCAGTTTGAGCGGGGGGTTTCAAGAGACCCAGTACTTC.

Note on this clonotype: A much larger clone differs from this one at a single base, so this may be a read error. As the CDR3 is not closed by the conserved phenylalanine or tryptophan, this likely results from a read error. This chain uses TRBV10-3 with TRBJ1-5; no reliable D call. The CDR3 contains 13 residues. From germline, CDR1 is ENHRY and CDR2 SYGVKD. The V end lost 10 bases, the J end lost 3 bases, and 13 bases lay between the germline ends. CDR3 nucleotides: TGTGCCACCCTGGAGAGGGTCAATCAGCCCCAGCATATT. This translates into CATLERVNQPQHI.

This clonotype was observed at least ten times. This chain uses TRBV9 with TRBJ2-3, with 13 nucleotides matching TRBD2. Germline V CDR1 and CDR2: SGDLS, YYNGEE. The V and J ends lost 4 bases and 4 bases, in that order; junction bases with no gene match: 9. The CDR3 is 17 residues long. The CDR3 is CASSPPGLAGFADTQYF. The CDR3 nucleotides read TGTGCCAGCAGCCCACCGGGACTAGCGGGATTTGCAGATACGCAGTATTTT.

The CDR3 bases are TGCAGTGCTAGAGAGCAGCCAAATAATCAGCCCCAGCATTTT. Encoded protein: CSAREQPNNQPQHF. The chain joins TRBV20-1 to TRBJ1-5; no firm D call. This CDR3 spans 14 amino acids. Trimming left V 0 bases short and J 4 bases short, with 10 bases between. Looked up from germline, CDR1 is DFQATT and CDR2 is SNEGSKA (reference sequence).

The chain's CDR3 is CASSQAGLAVSGDTQYF. The CDR3, as DNA: TGCGCCAGCAGCCAGGCCGGACTAGCGGTTTCCGGAGATACGCAGTATTTT. This rearrangement joins TRBV4-3 to TRBJ2-3; 10 bases align to TRBD2. This CDR3 spans 17 amino acids. J was trimmed by 5 bases and V by 3 bases; bases with no gene match: 11. Germline V lookup: CDR1 LGHNA, CDR2 YSLEER.